This T cell receptor beta chain was documented in a study of T cells after yellow fever vaccination. Overall study results and limits: Abundant clonotypes (contaminants from the bulk population) could be present in FACS-sorted repertoires. Clones from primary vaccination mostly reappeared after the booster (over 95% CD4, approximately 91% CD8). Weaker in magnitude, the secondary response showed a faster peak on day 5 versus 15.

This clonotype has a handful of counts. Its antigen remains unknown. One entry per CDR3 protein, called by TCRdb with MiXCR from the 5' RACE reads. Found here are roughly 160,000 distinct CDR3 sequences, around 9% of them singletons; the top ten hold 35% to 40%. This TCR was sampled from a man younger than 35 who received the YFV17D yellow fever vaccine. The material sequenced was CD8+ T cells sorted from PBMCs, taken 45 days after the yellow fever booster vaccination.

This CDR3 reads CASRPDRNQPQHF. In DNA form, the CDR3 reads TGTGCCAGCAGGCCGGACCGTAATCAGCCCCAGCATTTT. The chain combines TRBV12-3 or TRBV12-4 with TRBJ1-5; D is ambiguous. This CDR3 is built from 13 residues. The V and J ends lost 6 bases and 4 bases respectively, with 10 bases between them.